This T cell receptor beta chain was captured in a study of T cell repertoires in cytomegalovirus infection. Study as a whole: CMV epitopes that were recently identified and HLA-C-restricted were used alongside well-studied HLA-B-restricted ones. Both CMV infection and a matching HLA type were indicated by public TCR beta signatures.

In TCRdb, the reads were re-called with MiXCR into one record per CDR3 protein. The table lists just under 500,000 distinct CDR3 sequences, 33% of them singletons. Study observations and caveats: In two of eight donors, the top clonotype was HLA-C-restricted CMV-specific.

Trimming removed 6 bases from V and 0 bases from J; junction bases left unmatched: 16. This CDR3 has 20 amino acids. Germline V gene lookup returns CDR1 SGHTA and CDR2 FQGNSA. This clonotype was seen at least ten times. Its specificity is unknown. The sequencing used cultured PBMCs, collected from culture after CMV antigen stimulation. The sequence was obtained from a human donor in good health (CMV status not recorded). Some clones in this sample may be carry-over from other donors' samples. This chain joins TRBV7-2 and TRBJ2-6; 8 bases agree with TRBD1. CDR3 DNA: TGTGCCAGCAGGCCCGGGACAGGAAGAACCCCCACCTCTGGGGCCAACGTCCTGACTTTC. This translates into CASRPGTGRTPTSGANVLTF.